This TCR beta chain was profiled in a study of beta chain features in type 1 diabetes. Expressed TCRB transcripts were sequenced because the entire RNA isolate underwent reverse transcription. Here immunoSEQ multiplex PCR was the method, and the copy in TCRdb shows in-frame clones only, minus some. This sample carries some 270,000 clones, approximately 8.1% of them seen once, and the ten largest clones take about 0.93%. Sorted populations all had greater than 98% purity. CDR1 SEHNR and CDR2 FQNEAQ come from the germline V gene (reference sequence). V trimming: 6 bases; J trimming: 4 bases; junction bases outside the gene matches: 5. The CDR3 loop spans 14 amino acids.

The genes are TRBV7-9 and TRBJ1-2; 10 bases map to TRBD1. The source of this sequence is a woman aged 18-29 years in good health. Input material: central memory CD4+ T cells from blood. CDR3 region: CASSRQGAIYGYTF. CDR3 bases: TGTGCCAGCAGTAGACAGGGGGCGATCTATGGCTACACCTTC.